Sequencing of this TCR beta chain was carried out in a study of cytomegalovirus exposure and HLA in healthy donors. The primer mix had 60 Vbeta and 13 Jbeta primers. TCRdb's copy holds only in-frame clones and misses some; the assay was immunoSEQ multiplex PCR. The table has about 61,000 clones, approximately 88% seen once; the top ten hold approximately 1.4%. The CDR3 contains 17 residues. Germline loops: CDR1 MGHRA, CDR2 YSYEKL. Losses at the gene ends were 1 base for V and 3 bases for J; bases not matched to a gene: 9. The sequence was collected from a young man in good health and CMV-seropositive. The chain combines TRBV4-1 with TRBJ2-3, with 8 bases identical to TRBD2. The sample consisted of PBMCs. The CDR3 bases are TGCGCCAGCAGCCAAGTGCGAGCGGGAGTGGTGACAGATACGCAGTATTTT. Its protein is CASSQVRAGVVTDTQYF.